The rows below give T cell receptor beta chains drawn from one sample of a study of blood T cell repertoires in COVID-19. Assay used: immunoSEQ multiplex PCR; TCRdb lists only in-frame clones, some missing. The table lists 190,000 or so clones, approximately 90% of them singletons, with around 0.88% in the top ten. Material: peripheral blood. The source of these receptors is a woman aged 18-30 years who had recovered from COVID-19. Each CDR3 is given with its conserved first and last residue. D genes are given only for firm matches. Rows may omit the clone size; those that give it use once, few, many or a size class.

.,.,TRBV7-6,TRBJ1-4,TGTGCCAGCAGCTTATCACGGGGCGGGGGAAAACTGTTTTTT,CASSLSRGGGKLFF
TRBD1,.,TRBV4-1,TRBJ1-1,TGCGCCAGCAGCCGTGGGTCGGGAGCAACAGGGGGCACTGAAGCTTTCTTT,CASSRGSGATGGTEAFF
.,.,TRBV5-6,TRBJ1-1,TGTGCCAGCAGCCCAGACAGGAGCCTTCTGGACACTGAAGCTTTCTTT,CASSPDRSLLDTEAFF
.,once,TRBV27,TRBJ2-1,TGTGCCAGCAGTGGCCTGGCAGGCTCAGCGGGTGAGCAGTTCTTC,CASSGLAGSAGEQFF
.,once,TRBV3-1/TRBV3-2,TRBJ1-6,TGTGCCAGCAGCCAAGTTTGGGCAGGTTATAATTCACCCCTCCACTTT,CASSQVWAGYNSPLHF
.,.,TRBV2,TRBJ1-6,TGTGCCAGCAGTGACCGGGGGAATAATTCACCCCTCCACTTT,CASSDRGNNSPLHF
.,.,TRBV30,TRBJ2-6,TGTGCCTGGACTCCCCCAGGCTCTGGGGCCAACGTCCTGACTTTC,CAWTPPGSGANVLTF
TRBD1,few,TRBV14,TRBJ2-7,TGTGCCAGCAGCCAAGAAGCAATGGTTCGACAGGGCGGCGTCTACGAGCAGTACTTC,CASSQEAMVRQGGVYEQYF
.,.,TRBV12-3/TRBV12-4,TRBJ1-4,TGTGCCAGCAGTCCCGGTGAAAAACTGTTTTTT,CASSPGEKLFF
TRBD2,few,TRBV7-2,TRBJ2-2,TGTGCCAGCAGCCGTCCCCGGACTAGAACCACCGGGGAGCTGTTTTTT,CASSRPRTRTTGELFF
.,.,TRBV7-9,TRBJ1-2,TGTGCCAGCAGCCCCATGGCAGGGGCGAGAAATGGCTACACCTTC,CASSPMAGARNGYTF
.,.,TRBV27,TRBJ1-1,TGTGCCAGCAGTTTAGGGGCAGCCCTGAACACTGAAGCTTTCTTT,CASSLGAALNTEAFF
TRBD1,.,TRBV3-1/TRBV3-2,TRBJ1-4,TGTGCCAGCAGCCAAGGAGGGGGCAACGAAAAACTGTTTTTT,CASSQGGGNEKLFF
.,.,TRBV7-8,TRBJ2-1,TGTGCCAGCAGCCAGGGGGTAGCGGGATACAATGAGCAGTTCTTC,CASSQGVAGYNEQFF
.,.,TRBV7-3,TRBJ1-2,TGTGCCAGCAGCTTACCGGGGGGAAATGGCTACACCTTC,CASSLPGGNGYTF
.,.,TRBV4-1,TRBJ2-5,TGCGCCAGCAGCCCGACTATGGAGACCCAGTACTTC,CASSPTMETQYF
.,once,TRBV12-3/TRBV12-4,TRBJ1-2,TGTGCCAGCAGTTTAGTTACGGATGGCTACACCTTC,CASSLVTDGYTF
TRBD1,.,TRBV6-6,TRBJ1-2,TGTGCCAGCAGTTACGACGACAGGGTGGGGGGCTACACCTTC,CASSYDDRVGGYTF
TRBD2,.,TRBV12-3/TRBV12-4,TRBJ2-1,TGTGCCACACTAGCGGGGTACAATGAGCAGTTCTTC,CATLAGYNEQFF
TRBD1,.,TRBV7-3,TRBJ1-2,TGTGCCAGGGGTCGCCCCACAGGGGGGCGCGTTTACTATGGCTACACCTTC,CARGRPTGGRVYYGYTF
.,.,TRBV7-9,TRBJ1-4,TGTGCCAGCAGCTTAGGTCAGGGCGCTAATGAAAAACTGTTTTTT,CASSLGQGANEKLFF
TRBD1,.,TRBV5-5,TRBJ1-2,TGTGCCAGCAGCAGAACCGGGACAGCGTCTAACTATGGCTACACCTTC,CASSRTGTASNYGYTF
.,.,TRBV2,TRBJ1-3,TGTGCCGTCGCCGGGCAGGGGCGTGGAAACACCATATATTTT,CAVAGQGRGNTIYF
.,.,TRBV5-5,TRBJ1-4,TGTGCCAGCAGCTCCGGGTCACCCGAAAAACTGTTTTTT,CASSSGSPEKLFF
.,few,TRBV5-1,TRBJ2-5,TGCGCCAGCAATAGGTGGCAGGGGGAGACCCAGTACTTC,CASNRWQGETQYF
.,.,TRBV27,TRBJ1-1,TGTGCCAGCAGTTACAGCCCAATGAACACTGAAGCTTTCTTT,CASSYSPMNTEAFF
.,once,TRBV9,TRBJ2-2,TGTGCCAGCAGCGTATACCAGGGAGGCGGGGAGCTGTTTTTT,CASSVYQGGGELFF
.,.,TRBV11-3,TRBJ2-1,TGTGCCAGCAGCTTAGGGGACTCACTCTACAATGAGCAGTTCTTC,CASSLGDSLYNEQFF
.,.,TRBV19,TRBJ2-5,TGTGCCAGTAGTATAGATGGCGCCCAGGGTCAAGAGACCCAGTACTTC,CASSIDGAQGQETQYF
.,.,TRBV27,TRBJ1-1,TGTGCCAGCATGGGGGGGGAGCGTGAAGCTTTCTTT,CASMGGEREAFF
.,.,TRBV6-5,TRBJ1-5,TGTGCCAGCCGCCAGGCGTTAAATCAGCCCCAGCATTTT,CASRQALNQPQHF
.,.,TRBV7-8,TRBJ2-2,TGTGCCAGCAGCTTAGCGGGGCAGTACACCGGGGAGCTGTTTTTT,CASSLAGQYTGELFF
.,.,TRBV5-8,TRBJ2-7,TGTGCCAGCAGAGAAGACAGCTACGAGCAGTACTTC,CASREDSYEQYF
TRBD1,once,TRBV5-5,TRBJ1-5,TGTGCCAGCAGCCAGGGGGTGCCCCGGGGGTTTAGCAATCAGCCCCAGCATTTT,CASSQGVPRGFSNQPQHF
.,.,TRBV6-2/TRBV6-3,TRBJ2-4,TGTGCCAGCAGTTACTCGTACTCGATAAACATTCAGTACTTC,CASSYSYSINIQYF